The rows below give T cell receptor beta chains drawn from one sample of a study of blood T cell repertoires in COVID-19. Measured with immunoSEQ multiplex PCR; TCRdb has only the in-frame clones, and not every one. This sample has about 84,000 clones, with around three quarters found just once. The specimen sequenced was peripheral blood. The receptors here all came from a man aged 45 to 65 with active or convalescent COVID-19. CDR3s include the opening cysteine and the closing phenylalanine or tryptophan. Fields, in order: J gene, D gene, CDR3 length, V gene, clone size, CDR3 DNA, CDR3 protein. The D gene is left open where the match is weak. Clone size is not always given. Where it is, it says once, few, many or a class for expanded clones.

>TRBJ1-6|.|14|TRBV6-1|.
TGTGCCAGCAGTGAAGTGGACAGAGATTCGGCCCTCCACTTT
CASSEVDRDSALHF
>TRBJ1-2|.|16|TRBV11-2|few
TGTGCCAGCAGCTTAGAATTTCAGGGCAGGGACTATGGCTACACCTTC
CASSLEFQGRDYGYTF
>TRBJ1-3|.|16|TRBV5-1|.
TGCGCCAGCAGCTCAATCGACAGGTCCTCTGGAAACACCATATATTTT
CASSSIDRSSGNTIYF
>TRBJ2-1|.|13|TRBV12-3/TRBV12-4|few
TGTGCCAGCAGCCAGAACAGATGGAATGAGCAGTTCTTC
CASSQNRWNEQFF
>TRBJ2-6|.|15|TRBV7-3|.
TGTGCCAGCAGCTCTCTAGGGGGTGGGGCCAACGTCCTGACTTTC
CASSSLGGGANVLTF
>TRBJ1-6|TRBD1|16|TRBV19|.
TGTGCCAGTAGTAGTACTACCGGACAGGGCTCTTCACCCCTCCACTTT
CASSSTTGQGSSPLHF
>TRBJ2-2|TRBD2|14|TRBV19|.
TGTGCCAGTAGTTACGCGGGGGAGACCGGGGAGCTGTTTTTT
CASSYAGETGELFF
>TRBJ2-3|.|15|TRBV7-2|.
TGTGCCAGCAGCCCGCGGGGATTCGGGACAGATACGCAGTATTTT
CASSPRGFGTDTQYF
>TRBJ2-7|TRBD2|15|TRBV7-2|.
TGTGCCAGCAGCTCGAGACTAGCGGTATCCTACGAGCAGTACTTC
CASSSRLAVSYEQYF
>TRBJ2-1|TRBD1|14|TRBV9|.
TGTGCCAGCAGCCGGGGACAGGGCTACAATGAGCAGTTCTTC
CASSRGQGYNEQFF
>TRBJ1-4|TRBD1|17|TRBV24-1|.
TGTGCCACCCTAACCCTCACAGGGGCCAAAAGTAATGAAAAACTGTTTTTT
CATLTLTGAKSNEKLFF
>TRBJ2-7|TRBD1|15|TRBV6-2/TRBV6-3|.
TGTGCCAGCAGCCCCTTCCGGGACAGGGTCGACGAGCAGTACTTC
CASSPFRDRVDEQYF
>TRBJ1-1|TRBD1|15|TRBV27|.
TGTGCCAGCAGCCTACCGGGACAGAGAAACACTGAAGCTTTCTTT
CASSLPGQRNTEAFF
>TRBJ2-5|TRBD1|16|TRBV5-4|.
TGTGCCAGCAGCCCCTGGACAGGGCGGGGTCAAGAGACCCAGTACTTC
CASSPWTGRGQETQYF
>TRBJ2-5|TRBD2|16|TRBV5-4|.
TGTGCCAGCAGCGGACAAATTAGCGGGAATCAAGAGACCCAGTACTTC
CASSGQISGNQETQYF
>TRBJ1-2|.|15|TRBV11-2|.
TGTGCCAGCAGCTCCGTAGGAGGACGCGGCTATGGCTACACCTTC
CASSSVGGRGYGYTF
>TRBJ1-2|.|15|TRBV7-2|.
TGTGCCAGCAGCATGACAGTAGGTGGGAACTATGGCTACACCTTC
CASSMTVGGNYGYTF
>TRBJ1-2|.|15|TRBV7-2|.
TGTGCCAGCAGCCCAGGGTCCCAAGGGGACTATGGCTACACCTTC
CASSPGSQGDYGYTF
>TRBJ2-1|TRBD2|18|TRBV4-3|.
TGCGCCAGCAGCCAAGATTCCCCGGCGGGGGGGCCCGCTTCTCGGCAGTTCTTC
CASSQDSPAGGPASRQFF
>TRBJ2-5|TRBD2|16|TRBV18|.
TGTGCCAGCTCACCACCGAACGGCGGGGGACAAGAGACCCAGTACTTC
CASSPPNGGGQETQYF
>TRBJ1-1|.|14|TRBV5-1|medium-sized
TGCGCCAGCAGCTTGGCACCCCCTACGTCTGAAGCTTTCTTT
CASSLAPPTSEAFF
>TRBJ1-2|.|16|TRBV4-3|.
TGCGCCAGCAGCCAAGATTGGGGCAGGGCGGATTATGGCTACACCTTC
CASSQDWGRADYGYTF
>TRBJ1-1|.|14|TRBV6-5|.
TGTGCCAGCAGTTACGCCGCGGGGAACACTGAAGCTTTCTTT
CASSYAAGNTEAFF
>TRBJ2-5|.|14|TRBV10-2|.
TGCGCCAGCAGTAACCCCGCCAGGGCGGAGACCCAGTACTTC
CASSNPARAETQYF
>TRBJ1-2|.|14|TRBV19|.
TGTGCCAGTACCCCTGGCGGGGAGGGTGGTGGCTACACCTTC
CASTPGGEGGGYTF
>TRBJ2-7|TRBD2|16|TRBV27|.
TGTGCCAGCAGTTTTTCCGCTCCGAGACTAGCGAACGAGCAGTACTTC
CASSFSAPRLANEQYF
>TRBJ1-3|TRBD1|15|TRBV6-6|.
TGTGCCAGCAGTTACCCGACAGGGAGAGGAAACACCATATATTTT
CASSYPTGRGNTIYF
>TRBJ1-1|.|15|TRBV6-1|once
TGTGCCAGCAGTGAATTAGGGGTAGTGAACACTGAAGCTTTCTTT
CASSELGVVNTEAFF
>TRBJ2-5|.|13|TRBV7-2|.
TGTGCCAGCAGCCCTGGCGGCGGGGAGACCCAGTACTTC
CASSPGGGETQYF
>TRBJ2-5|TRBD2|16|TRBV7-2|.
TGTGCCAGCAGCCCGGGACTAGCGGGGGAGCAAGAGACCCAGTACTTC
CASSPGLAGEQETQYF
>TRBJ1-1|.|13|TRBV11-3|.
TGTGCCAGCAGCTCGCGCATGAACACTGAAGCTTTCTTT
CASSSRMNTEAFF
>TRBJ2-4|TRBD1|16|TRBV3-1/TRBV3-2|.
TGTGCCAGCAGGCCGGGACAGGCTACAGCCAAAAACATTCAGTACTTC
CASRPGQATAKNIQYF
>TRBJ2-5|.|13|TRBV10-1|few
TGCGCCAGCAGTGGACAGCCACAAGAGACCCAGTACTTC
CASSGQPQETQYF
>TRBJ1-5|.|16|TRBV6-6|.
TGTGCCAGCATCCCCGCCCCTAGGGGGGGTCGCCAGCCCCAGCATTTT
CASIPAPRGGRQPQHF
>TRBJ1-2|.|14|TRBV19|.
TGTGCCAGTAGTATTACGGGTGCATGGTATGGCTACACCTTC
CASSITGAWYGYTF
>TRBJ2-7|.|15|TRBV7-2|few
TGTGCCAGCAGCTTAAACCCCCCGGGGGTGGACGAGCAGTACTTC
CASSLNPPGVDEQYF
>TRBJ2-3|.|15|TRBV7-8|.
TGTGCCAGCAGCTTAGCGATCGGGACTTTCGATACGCAGTATTTT
CASSLAIGTFDTQYF
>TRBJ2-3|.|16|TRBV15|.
TGTGCCACCAGCAGAGATGCAGGCAGGGGGGCAGATACGCAGTATTTT
CATSRDAGRGADTQYF
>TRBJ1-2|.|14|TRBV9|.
TGTGCCAGCAGCGTAGGGGAGGGGAGGAGAGGCTACACCTTC
CASSVGEGRRGYTF
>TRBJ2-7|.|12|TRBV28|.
TGTGCCAGCAGTTTCGGGGGTGGCGAGCAGTACTTC
CASSFGGGEQYF
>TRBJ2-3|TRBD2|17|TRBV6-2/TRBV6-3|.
TGTGCCAGCAGTTACCCCTCTAGCGGGGGGGCCACAGATACGCAGTATTTT
CASSYPSSGGATDTQYF
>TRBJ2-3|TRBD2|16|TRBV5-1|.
TGCGCCAGCAGCTTGGTGAGCGGGGGAGGTCCAGATACGCAGTATTTT
CASSLVSGGGPDTQYF
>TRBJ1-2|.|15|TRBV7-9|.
TGTGCCAGCAGCTCAGTGAGGGGGAGGGTCGATGGCTACACCTTC
CASSSVRGRVDGYTF
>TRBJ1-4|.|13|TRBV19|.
TGTGCCAGTAGTCCCCCCGGACAGGAAAAACTGTTTTTT
CASSPPGQEKLFF
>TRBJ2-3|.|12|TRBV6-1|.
TGTGCCAGCAGTGAATACACAGATACGCAGTATTTT
CASSEYTDTQYF
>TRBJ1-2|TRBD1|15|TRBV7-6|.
TGTGCCAGCAGCTTGGGGACAGGGAGAGACTATGGCTACACCTTC
CASSLGTGRDYGYTF
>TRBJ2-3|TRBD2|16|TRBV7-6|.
TGTGCCAGCTCCCGACTAGCGGGGGGCCGGACAGATACGCAGTATTTT
CASSRLAGGRTDTQYF
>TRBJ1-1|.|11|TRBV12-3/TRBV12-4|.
TGTGCCAGCAGTACAGGGAAGGGGACTTTCTTT
CASSTGKGTFF
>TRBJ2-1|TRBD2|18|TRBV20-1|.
TGCAGTGCTAGTGGCGGACTAGCGGGGGGTAGTCCATTGAATGAGCAGTTCTTC
CSASGGLAGGSPLNEQFF
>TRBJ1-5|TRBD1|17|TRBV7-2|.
TGTGCCAGCAGCTCTAGGACAGGGAGGGGTCGCAATCAGCCCCAGCATTTT
CASSSRTGRGRNQPQHF
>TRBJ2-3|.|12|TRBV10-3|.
TGTGCCATCGGGGGCAGCACAGATACGCAGTATTTT
CAIGGSTDTQYF
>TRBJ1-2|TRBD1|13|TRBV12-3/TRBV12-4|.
TGTGCCAGCAGATGGACAGGTGGGGGAGGCTACACCTTC
CASRWTGGGGYTF
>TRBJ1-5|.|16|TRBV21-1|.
TGTGCCAGCACCAATGGGGGGGGGACCTTACAACAGCCCCAGCATTTT
CASTNGGGTLQQPQHF